Listed below are T cell receptor beta chains from one sample, sequenced in a study of shared clonotypes between healthy human individuals. The table came from immunoSEQ multiplex PCR; TCRdb's copy has only in-frame clones and leaves some out. The table records roughly 330,000 clones, around 67% of them present only once. Sequencing was done on a sample of memory CD4+ T cells sorted from blood. The receptor source for this set is a man younger than 40 in good health. The CDR3 runs from the conserved cysteine through the conserved F or W. A D gene is named only where the DNA matches it firmly. The size field is filled for only some rows; it gives once, few, many or a size class.

clone_size: .; d_call: .; j_call: TRBJ2-1; v_call: TRBV7-9; cdr3_aa: CASSFPRRLDEQFF; cdr3_nt: TGTGCCAGCAGCTTCCCGAGGCGGTTAGATGAGCAGTTCTTC
clone_size: once; d_call: .; j_call: TRBJ1-3; v_call: TRBV5-7; cdr3_aa: CASSLAGPGNTIYF; cdr3_nt: TGTGCCAGCAGCTTGGCAGGCCCTGGAAACACCATATATTTT
clone_size: .; d_call: TRBD2; j_call: TRBJ2-3; v_call: TRBV5-1; cdr3_aa: CASSLELAGVSGQDTQYF; cdr3_nt: TGCGCCAGCAGCTTGGAGCTAGCGGGAGTATCAGGGCAAGATACGCAGTATTTT
clone_size: .; d_call: .; j_call: TRBJ2-7; v_call: TRBV19; cdr3_aa: CASGRDRTYEQYF; cdr3_nt: TGTGCCAGCGGGCGGGATAGGACCTACGAGCAGTACTTC
clone_size: .; d_call: TRBD1; j_call: TRBJ2-4; v_call: TRBV7-2; cdr3_aa: CASSLRTGGLAKNIQYF; cdr3_nt: TGTGCCAGCAGCTTACGGACAGGCGGACTAGCCAAAAACATTCAGTACTTC
clone_size: .; d_call: TRBD2; j_call: TRBJ2-1; v_call: TRBV28; cdr3_aa: CASSFPLTSGKNEQFF; cdr3_nt: TGTGCCAGCAGTTTCCCCTTGACTAGCGGGAAAAATGAGCAGTTCTTC
clone_size: .; d_call: TRBD1; j_call: TRBJ1-4; v_call: TRBV19; cdr3_aa: CASSSAGTANEKLFF; cdr3_nt: TGTGCCAGTAGTTCGGCCGGGACAGCGAATGAAAAACTGTTTTTT
clone_size: many; d_call: .; j_call: TRBJ1-2; v_call: TRBV19; cdr3_aa: CASCAGQGYGYTF; cdr3_nt: TGTGCCAGCTGCGCCGGGCAGGGCTATGGCTACACCTTC
clone_size: .; d_call: .; j_call: TRBJ1-1; v_call: TRBV29-1; cdr3_aa: CSVVQRGAKNTEAFF; cdr3_nt: TGCAGCGTAGTCCAAAGGGGGGCTAAGAACACTGAAGCTTTCTTT
clone_size: .; d_call: TRBD1; j_call: TRBJ1-1; v_call: TRBV10-3; cdr3_aa: CAISPGGTEAFF; cdr3_nt: TGTGCCATCAGCCCAGGGGGAACTGAAGCTTTCTTT
clone_size: .; d_call: TRBD2; j_call: TRBJ2-5; v_call: TRBV28; cdr3_aa: CASSSSGLESIETQYF; cdr3_nt: TGTGCCAGCAGCTCGTCAGGACTAGAGTCTATCGAGACCCAGTACTTC
clone_size: .; d_call: TRBD2; j_call: TRBJ2-1; v_call: TRBV2; cdr3_aa: CASSEGGTRFHEQFF; cdr3_nt: TGTGCCAGCAGTGAGGGGGGGACTCGCTTCCATGAGCAGTTCTTC
clone_size: .; d_call: .; j_call: TRBJ1-4; v_call: TRBV7-9; cdr3_aa: CASSFSRTTNEKLFF; cdr3_nt: TGTGCCAGCAGCTTCTCCCGGACAACTAATGAAAAACTGTTTTTT
clone_size: once; d_call: .; j_call: TRBJ2-5; v_call: TRBV5-1; cdr3_aa: CASSPGRLETQYF; cdr3_nt: TGCGCCAGCAGCCCCGGGAGACTCGAGACCCAGTACTTC
clone_size: .; d_call: .; j_call: TRBJ2-1; v_call: TRBV9; cdr3_aa: CASSPGGRDTLSYNEQFF; cdr3_nt: TGTGCCAGCAGCCCAGGGGGGAGAGACACCCTCTCCTACAATGAGCAGTTCTTC
clone_size: .; d_call: .; j_call: TRBJ2-1; v_call: TRBV7-8; cdr3_aa: CASSLPTPGTGYNEQFF; cdr3_nt: TGTGCCAGCAGCTTACCCACCCCGGGGACGGGTTACAATGAGCAGTTCTTC
clone_size: .; d_call: .; j_call: TRBJ2-1; v_call: TRBV6-6; cdr3_aa: CASGSGWNEQFF; cdr3_nt: TGTGCCAGTGGTTCGGGTTGGAATGAGCAGTTCTTC
clone_size: .; d_call: TRBD2; j_call: TRBJ2-1; v_call: TRBV12-5; cdr3_aa: CASGSQGLAGGGAYNEQFF; cdr3_nt: TGTGCTAGTGGTTCCCAGGGACTAGCGGGAGGTGGGGCCTACAATGAGCAGTTCTTC
clone_size: once; d_call: TRBD2; j_call: TRBJ2-1; v_call: TRBV5-1; cdr3_aa: CASSSTPGLAGNEQFF; cdr3_nt: TGCGCCAGCAGCTCTACCCCGGGACTAGCGGGAAATGAGCAGTTCTTC
clone_size: .; d_call: .; j_call: TRBJ1-5; v_call: TRBV6-5; cdr3_aa: CASSQARNQPQHF; cdr3_nt: TGTGCCAGCTCCCAGGCCCGCAATCAGCCCCAGCATTTT
clone_size: .; d_call: .; j_call: TRBJ2-2; v_call: TRBV9; cdr3_aa: CASSRTSFGELFF; cdr3_nt: TGTGCCAGCAGTAGAACTAGTTTCGGGGAGCTGTTTTTT
clone_size: .; d_call: .; j_call: TRBJ2-1; v_call: TRBV19; cdr3_aa: CASSMTQGGEQFF; cdr3_nt: TGTGCCAGTAGTATGACCCAGGGCGGTGAGCAGTTCTTC
clone_size: many; d_call: TRBD1; j_call: TRBJ2-3; v_call: TRBV6-6; cdr3_aa: CASSSGTGVTDTQYF; cdr3_nt: TGTGCCAGCAGCTCCGGGACAGGGGTAACAGATACGCAGTATTTT
clone_size: .; d_call: .; j_call: TRBJ1-2; v_call: TRBV5-8; cdr3_aa: CASSLGIYGYTF; cdr3_nt: TGTGCCAGCAGCTTGGGGATCTATGGCTACACCTTC
clone_size: .; d_call: .; j_call: TRBJ2-2; v_call: TRBV6-6; cdr3_aa: CASSPLRGTGELFF; cdr3_nt: TGTGCCAGCAGCCCCTTGAGGGGTACCGGGGAGCTGTTTTTT
clone_size: .; d_call: .; j_call: TRBJ2-2; v_call: TRBV2; cdr3_aa: CASSARGALSGELFF; cdr3_nt: TGTGCCAGCAGTGCACGGGGGGCCCTTTCCGGGGAGCTGTTTTTT
clone_size: .; d_call: TRBD1; j_call: TRBJ2-5; v_call: TRBV7-8; cdr3_aa: CASSLGTGGNVETQYF; cdr3_nt: TGTGCCAGCAGCCTCGGGACAGGGGGGAACGTGGAGACCCAGTACTTC
clone_size: many; d_call: .; j_call: TRBJ1-1; v_call: TRBV5-6; cdr3_aa: CASSFRGETEAFF; cdr3_nt: TGTGCCAGCAGCTTTAGGGGAGAGACTGAAGCTTTCTTT
clone_size: once; d_call: .; j_call: TRBJ2-5; v_call: TRBV2; cdr3_aa: CASSPEETQYF; cdr3_nt: TGTGCCAGCAGTCCGGAAGAGACCCAGTACTTC
clone_size: .; d_call: .; j_call: TRBJ1-2; v_call: TRBV27; cdr3_aa: CASSLNFLGLGYTF; cdr3_nt: TGTGCCAGCAGTCTAAACTTCCTAGGGCTAGGCTACACCTTC
clone_size: .; d_call: TRBD1; j_call: TRBJ2-1; v_call: TRBV27; cdr3_aa: CASSLTGTALYNEQFF; cdr3_nt: TGTGCCAGCAGTTTAACCGGGACAGCGCTCTACAATGAGCAGTTCTTC
clone_size: few; d_call: TRBD2; j_call: TRBJ2-5; v_call: TRBV10-3; cdr3_aa: CAISLAGAGETQYF; cdr3_nt: TGTGCCATCAGTTTAGCGGGAGCGGGAGAGACCCAGTACTTC
clone_size: .; d_call: TRBD1; j_call: TRBJ2-2; v_call: TRBV5-1; cdr3_aa: CASSSGTDTGELFF; cdr3_nt: TGCGCCAGCAGCTCCGGGACAGACACCGGGGAGCTGTTTTTT
clone_size: .; d_call: .; j_call: TRBJ2-1; v_call: TRBV27; cdr3_aa: CASSLGLGSYNEQFF; cdr3_nt: TGTGCCAGCAGTTTAGGGCTAGGTTCCTACAATGAGCAGTTCTTC
clone_size: .; d_call: .; j_call: TRBJ1-5; v_call: TRBV7-9; cdr3_aa: CASSLVGNSNQPQHF; cdr3_nt: TGTGCCAGCAGCTTAGTGGGTAATAGCAATCAGCCCCAGCATTTT
clone_size: .; d_call: .; j_call: TRBJ1-1; v_call: TRBV2; cdr3_aa: CASTKLGQRNTEAFF; cdr3_nt: TGTGCCAGCACCAAACTCGGACAGAGAAACACTGAAGCTTTCTTT
clone_size: .; d_call: .; j_call: TRBJ2-3; v_call: TRBV28; cdr3_aa: CASSLSTTDTQYF; cdr3_nt: TGTGCCAGCAGTTTGAGCACGACAGATACGCAGTATTTT
clone_size: .; d_call: .; j_call: TRBJ2-3; v_call: TRBV5-1; cdr3_aa: CASSREWGSTDTQYF; cdr3_nt: TGCGCCAGCAGCCGGGAGTGGGGGTCCACAGATACGCAGTATTTT
clone_size: .; d_call: .; j_call: TRBJ2-1; v_call: TRBV28; cdr3_aa: CASRLGRGRVSEQFF; cdr3_nt: TGTGCCAGCAGGTTGGGGAGGGGGCGCGTGAGTGAGCAGTTCTTC
clone_size: .; d_call: .; j_call: TRBJ2-6; v_call: TRBV5-6; cdr3_aa: CASTLGWGSHSGANVLTF; cdr3_nt: TGTGCCAGCACCCTGGGGTGGGGCAGCCACTCTGGGGCCAACGTCCTGACTTTC
clone_size: .; d_call: .; j_call: TRBJ2-2; v_call: TRBV7-6; cdr3_aa: CASSSASRAGELFF; cdr3_nt: TGTGCCAGCAGCTCGGCCTCTAGAGCCGGGGAGCTGTTTTTT
clone_size: .; d_call: .; j_call: TRBJ1-2; v_call: TRBV7-9; cdr3_aa: CASSYGGNFYTF; cdr3_nt: TGTGCCAGCAGCTACGGGGGTAACTTCTACACCTTC
clone_size: .; d_call: .; j_call: TRBJ1-1; v_call: TRBV19; cdr3_aa: CASKGWQEGFSLTEAFF; cdr3_nt: TGTGCCAGTAAAGGTTGGCAGGAGGGCTTTTCCCTCACTGAAGCTTTCTTT
clone_size: .; d_call: .; j_call: TRBJ2-5; v_call: TRBV27; cdr3_aa: CASSSNREKLRGTQYF; cdr3_nt: TGTGCCAGCAGTTCTAACCGGGAGAAGCTAAGGGGGACCCAGTACTTC